This T cell receptor beta chain emerged from a study of graft-versus-host responses after intestinal transplantation. Trimming removed 3 bases from V and 5 bases from J; junction bases left unmatched: 6. There are 14 residues in the CDR3. Germline V CDR1 and CDR2: SNHLY, FYNNEI. Note on this clone: Its antigen is as yet unknown.

The table came from immunoSEQ multiplex PCR; TCRdb's copy has only in-frame clones and leaves some out. The table records tens of thousands of clones, roughly 90% of them present only once. This TCR came from a human donor who received an intestinal transplant. This rearrangement joins TRBV2 to TRBJ2-7; 8 bases align to TRBD1. Sequences were derived from unstimulated CD8+ T cells sorted from spleen or lymph node cells, sampled before intestinal transplant. CDR3 sequence (DNA): TGTGCCAGCAGTGATCGGACAGGGCTGCACGAGCAGTACTTC. Amino acids: CASSDRTGLHEQYF.